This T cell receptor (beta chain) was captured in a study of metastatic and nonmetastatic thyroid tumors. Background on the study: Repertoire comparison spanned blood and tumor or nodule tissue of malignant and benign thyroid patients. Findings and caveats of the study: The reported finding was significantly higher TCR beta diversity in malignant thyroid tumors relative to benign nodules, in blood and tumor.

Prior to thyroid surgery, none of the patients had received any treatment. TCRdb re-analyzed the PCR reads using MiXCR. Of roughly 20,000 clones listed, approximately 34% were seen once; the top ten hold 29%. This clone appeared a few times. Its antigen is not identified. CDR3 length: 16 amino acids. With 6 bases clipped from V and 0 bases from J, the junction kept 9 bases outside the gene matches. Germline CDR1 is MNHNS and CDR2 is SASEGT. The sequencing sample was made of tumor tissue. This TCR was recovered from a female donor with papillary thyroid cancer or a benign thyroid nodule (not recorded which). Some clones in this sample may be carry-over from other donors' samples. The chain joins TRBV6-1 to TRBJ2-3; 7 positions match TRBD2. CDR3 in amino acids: CASSQLSGSSTDTQYF. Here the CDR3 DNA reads TGTGCCAGCAGCCAACTTAGCGGGTCTAGCACAGATACGCAGTATTTT.